The present entry profiles one TCR beta chain with its context. This clonotype was counted only a few times. Its antigen target is currently unknown. The record has no base qualities; no much larger clone is one base away. The receptor library was made with 5' RACE. Sequencing used a NextSeq 500. The TCR library protocol attached unique molecular identifiers to individual cDNA molecules to correct for sequencing error and PCR bias. TCR alpha and beta chains were both sequenced, and the abundances of alpha and beta sequences in each sample were closely correlated with each other. Processing in the source paper ran as follows. Decombinator V4 was used to perform V gene, J gene and CDR3 annotation of TCR sequences. Expanded TCRs were defined as changing significantly between any two time points under a Poisson model with p below 0.0001. Abundances of TCRs were expressed as counts per million after normalisation to the total number of TCRs sequenced in each sample. TRAV1-2 paired with TRAJ12, TRAJ20 or TRAJ33 defined MAIT TCRs, while TRAV10 paired with TRAJ18 defined iNKT TCRs. VDJdb, accessed on 1 November 2021, was searched for TCRs annotated for CMV, EBV and SARS-CoV-2, and TCRs annotated for more than one antigen were excluded. TCRdb itself trimmed the public reads at Q25 with fastp, ran MiXCR and retained productive beta chains. Each entry is one CDR3 protein sequence, shown with its most common DNA and genes. Clone size and V and J calls follow TCRdb, not the original study. The sample table lists tens of thousands of distinct CDR3 sequences, about 10% of them with a count of one. The ten biggest clones cover 5.9% of the sample.

The data derive from a study of early T cells in non-severe SARS-CoV-2 infection (dated by TCRdb to the early 2020s). For the wider study: Because TCR sequencing relied on bulk RNA taken from unsorted whole blood, pairing of alpha and beta chains was not possible.

CDR1 and CDR2, per the germline V gene, are KGHSH and LQKENI. The junction carries 18 bases between V and J, which are trimmed by 3 bases and 8 bases respectively. The CDR3 runs 15 residues from the cysteine to the phenylalanine. Left in the record is the CDR3 DNA by itself, 45 bases read in frame from the first base. The investigation overall reported the following: VDJdb matching was skewed toward anti-spike CD8 responses, so virus-specific expansions were likely underestimated and private and CD4 specificities were missed.

Set within a cohort of healthcare workers in London, UK, this nested case-control study involved weekly PCR testing of nasopharyngeal swabs along with blood sampling. Healthcare workers were recruited during the week of the UK lockdown, between 23 and 31 March 2020, and followed weekly for up to about 15 weeks. Rearrangement joined TRBV18 to TRBJ2-3; no D gene is confidently identified. This clonotype was sampled from an adult who was a healthcare worker with PCR-confirmed SARS-CoV-2 infection or an uninfected control (not recorded which). The sample was whole blood. The nucleotides are TGTGCCAGCTCACCGACACTGGATTACCGCCTTACGCAGTATTTT. This sequence encodes CASSPTLDYRLTQYF.